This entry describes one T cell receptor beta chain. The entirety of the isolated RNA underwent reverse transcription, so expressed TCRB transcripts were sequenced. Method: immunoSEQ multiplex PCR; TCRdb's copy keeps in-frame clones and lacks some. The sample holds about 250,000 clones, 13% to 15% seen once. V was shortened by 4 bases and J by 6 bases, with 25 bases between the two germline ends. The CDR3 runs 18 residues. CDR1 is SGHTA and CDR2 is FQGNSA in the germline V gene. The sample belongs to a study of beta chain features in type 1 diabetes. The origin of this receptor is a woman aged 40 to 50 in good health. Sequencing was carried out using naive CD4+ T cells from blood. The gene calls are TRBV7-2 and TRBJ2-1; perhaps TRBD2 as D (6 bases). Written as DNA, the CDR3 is TGTGCCAGCAGCTCTTTCCCCAGGGCGGGGCGAAAGGGCAATGAGCAGTTCTTC. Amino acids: CASSSFPRAGRKGNEQFF.